These T cell receptor beta chains were read from a single sample in a study of T cells in localized non-small cell lung cancer. TCRdb keeps only in-frame clones here, not all; method: immunoSEQ multiplex PCR. The sample includes about 33,000 clones, 78% of them seen just once. Sequenced here: peripheral blood, sampled before any cancer treatment. Receptors were obtained from a male donor at least 60 years old with stage II squamous cell lung carcinoma. Both conserved end residues are part of each CDR3. The D gene is left open where the match is weak. Expanded clones are given a class, and other clones once, few, many or no size at all.

TRBV6-6	TRBJ1-2	NA	NA	TGTGCCAGCAGCCCCGGGGGGGGAAACTATGGCTACACCTTC	CASSPGGGNYGYTF
TRBV5-5	TRBJ1-6	TRBD1	NA	TGTGCCAGCAGTTCCGGACAGGGGTCGGCTTCACCCCTCCACTTT	CASSSGQGSASPLHF
TRBV6-6	TRBJ1-5	NA	NA	TGTGCCAGCAGTTACTCCCAGACCGGGAATCAGCCCCAGCATTTT	CASSYSQTGNQPQHF
TRBV19	TRBJ1-6	TRBD1	NA	TGTGCCAGCCGGGACAGGGTAAATTCACCCCTCCACTTT	CASRDRVNSPLHF
TRBV6-5	TRBJ2-1	NA	few	TGTGCCAGCAGTTACTTCGCCGAGGGGAACAATGAGCAGTTCTTC	CASSYFAEGNNEQFF
TRBV10-3	TRBJ1-2	TRBD1	NA	TGTGCCGTAGTCCAGGGGGCCGATGGCTACACCTTC	CAVVQGADGYTF
TRBV18	TRBJ2-2	TRBD1	few	TGTGCCAGCTCACTGGGACAGGGGACCACCGGGGAGCTGTTTTTT	CASSLGQGTTGELFF
TRBV7-3	TRBJ2-1	NA	NA	TGTGCCAGCAGCTTAGGGCCGGATACGGAGCAGTTCTTC	CASSLGPDTEQFF
TRBV6-5	TRBJ2-7	NA	NA	TGTGCCAGCGGGTTCCCCCACGAGCAGTACTTC	CASGFPHEQYF
TRBV28	TRBJ1-6	TRBD1	few	TGTGCCAGCGACGGACAGGGAGTTTCACCCCTCCACTTT	CASDGQGVSPLHF
TRBV7-9	TRBJ2-1	TRBD2	NA	TGTGCCAGCAGCTTAGGGCCTCCGGGACTAGCGAGAAACAATGAGCAGTTCTTC	CASSLGPPGLARNNEQFF
TRBV10-3	TRBJ2-5	TRBD2	NA	TGTGCCATCAGTGAGCTGGGTAGCGGGGGGCCGCGGGTTTCAGAGACCCAGTACTTC	CAISELGSGGPRVSETQYF
TRBV6-1	TRBJ2-5	NA	NA	TGTGCCAGCAGTGAATTGGGTGGAGGGTACCAAGAGACCCAGTACTTC	CASSELGGGYQETQYF
TRBV6-1	TRBJ2-3	NA	few	TGTGCCAGCAGAACCACCGGGACCACGCAGTATTTT	CASRTTGTTQYF
TRBV27	TRBJ1-1	NA	NA	TGTGCCAGCAGTTTATCGCCAATTGGCGCCACTGAAGCTTTCTTT	CASSLSPIGATEAFF
TRBV19	TRBJ2-7	NA	NA	TGTGCCAGTAGTAATGGCGGGACAGCACTATACGAGCAGTACTTC	CASSNGGTALYEQYF
TRBV7-9	TRBJ2-3	NA	NA	TGTGCCAGCAGCTTAGCGGGAGGTTGGGATACGCAGTATTTT	CASSLAGGWDTQYF
TRBV18	TRBJ2-2	NA	once	TGTGCCAGCTCACCACCGAGTCCCAACACCGGGGAGCTGTTTTTT	CASSPPSPNTGELFF
TRBV5-4	TRBJ2-4	NA	NA	TGTGCCAGCAGCTTTGATCCCAAAAACATTCAGTACTTC	CASSFDPKNIQYF
TRBV5-4	TRBJ2-1	TRBD1	NA	TGTGCCAGCAGCGGGGACAGTCGCTACAATGAGCAGTTCTTC	CASSGDSRYNEQFF
TRBV5-1	TRBJ2-2	NA	NA	TGCGCCAGCAGCTTGACAGGTGGCCTGAACACCGGGGAGCTGTTTTTT	CASSLTGGLNTGELFF
TRBV7-6	TRBJ2-7	NA	few	TGTGCCAGCAGCTTAGGGACAGCCTACGAGCAGTACTTC	CASSLGTAYEQYF
TRBV2	TRBJ2-3	NA	NA	TGTGCCAGCGCACGACGACAGTACACAGATACGCAGTATTTT	CASARRQYTDTQYF
TRBV14	TRBJ2-5	NA	NA	TGTGCCAGCCCGGTTGCGGACCCAACAGAGACCCAGTACTTC	CASPVADPTETQYF
TRBV27	TRBJ1-1	NA	NA	TGTGCCAGCAGTCATCCGGACAGGAACACTGAAGCTTTCTTT	CASSHPDRNTEAFF
TRBV4-2	TRBJ2-2	NA	NA	TGTGCCAGCAGCCAAGAGTCTGCGAACACCGGGGAGCTGTTTTTT	CASSQESANTGELFF
TRBV28	TRBJ1-4	NA	NA	TGTGCCAGCAGTACCCATCGAGGAGCTAATGAAAAACTGTTTTTT	CASSTHRGANEKLFF
TRBV28	TRBJ1-5	NA	NA	TGTGCCAGCAGTTGGGGGGTAGATCAGCCCCAGCATTTT	CASSWGVDQPQHF
TRBV2	TRBJ1-5	NA	few	TGTGCCAGCAGTCCCTCAGGGGATCAGCCCCAGCATTTT	CASSPSGDQPQHF
TRBV6-5	TRBJ1-5	NA	NA	TGTGCCAGCCAAGATTATAGCAATCAGCCCCAGCATTTT	CASQDYSNQPQHF
TRBV13	TRBJ2-2	NA	NA	TGTGCCAGCAGCCATAGGGGGGGAAACACCGGGGAGCTGTTTTTT	CASSHRGGNTGELFF
TRBV29-1	TRBJ1-1	TRBD1	once	TGCAGCGTTGCAGGAGCGGGACAGGAGTCTTATAGGAGCACTGAAGCTTTCTTT	CSVAGAGQESYRSTEAFF
TRBV7-9	TRBJ1-1	NA	NA	TGTGCCAGCAGCTTAGAAGGAACGGCTGCTTTCTTT	CASSLEGTAAFF
TRBV6-6	TRBJ2-3	TRBD1	NA	TGTGCCAGCAGTTACCCGGGGACAGGGGGGACAGATACGCAGTATTTT	CASSYPGTGGTDTQYF
TRBV6-5	TRBJ1-1	NA	NA	TGTGCCAGCAGTCGCCTACCGAACACTGAAGCTTTCTTT	CASSRLPNTEAFF
TRBV5-4	TRBJ2-3	TRBD2	NA	TGTGCCAGCAGCTTGGGGGGACTAGCGGGCAGCACAGATACGCAGTATTTT	CASSLGGLAGSTDTQYF
TRBV7-2	TRBJ2-2	NA	once	TGTGCCAGCAGCCCCGCCAGGAACACCGGGGAGCTGTTTTTT	CASSPARNTGELFF
TRBV9	TRBJ2-3	TRBD2	NA	TGTGCCAGCAGCCCTCTGGGTAGCGGGGGCGAAGATACGCAGTATTTT	CASSPLGSGGEDTQYF
TRBV30	TRBJ1-1	TRBD1	NA	TGTGCCTGGTCTGGGGGCGACAGGGGACAAAACACTGAAGCTTTCTTT	CAWSGGDRGQNTEAFF
TRBV7-8	TRBJ2-1	NA	NA	TGTGCCAGCAGCCCAAGTGTCAAGCCCCTCAATGAGCAGTTCTTC	CASSPSVKPLNEQFF
TRBV25-1	TRBJ1-4	TRBD1	NA	TGTGCCAGCAGTGAGGACAGGGGCGCGGAAAAACTGTTTTTT	CASSEDRGAEKLFF
TRBV5-4	TRBJ2-3	NA	NA	TGTGCCAGCAGCTTAGAAAGGGCTTCTACAGATACGCAGTATTTT	CASSLERASTDTQYF
TRBV5-6	TRBJ2-3	NA	NA	TGTGCCAGCAGCTTGGTGGGGGGGCCTTGGGATACGCAGTATTTT	CASSLVGGPWDTQYF
TRBV21-1	TRBJ2-5	NA	NA	TGTGCCAGCAGCTCTACAGGGAGTACCCTTCTCAACCAGTACTTC	CASSSTGSTLLNQYF
TRBV15	TRBJ1-1	NA	NA	TGTGCCACCAGCACCCGGACGGGGAACACTGAAGCTTTCTTT	CATSTRTGNTEAFF